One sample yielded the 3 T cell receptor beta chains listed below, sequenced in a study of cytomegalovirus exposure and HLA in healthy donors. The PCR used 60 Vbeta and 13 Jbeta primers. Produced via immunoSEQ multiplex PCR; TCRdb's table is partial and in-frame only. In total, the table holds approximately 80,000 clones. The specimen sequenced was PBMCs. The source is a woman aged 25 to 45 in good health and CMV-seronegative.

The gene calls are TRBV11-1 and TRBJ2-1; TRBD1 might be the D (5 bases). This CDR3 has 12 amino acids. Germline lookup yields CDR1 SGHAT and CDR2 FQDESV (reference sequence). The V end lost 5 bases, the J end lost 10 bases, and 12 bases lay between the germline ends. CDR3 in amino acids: CASSPDRAEQFF. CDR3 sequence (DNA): TGTGCCAGCAGCCCCGACAGAGCCGAGCAGTTCTTC.

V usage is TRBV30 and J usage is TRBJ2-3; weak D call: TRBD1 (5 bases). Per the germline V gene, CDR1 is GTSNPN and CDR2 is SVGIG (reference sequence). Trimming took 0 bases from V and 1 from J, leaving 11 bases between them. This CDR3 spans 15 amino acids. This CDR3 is CAWSVQTGGTDTQYF. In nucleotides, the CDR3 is TGTGCCTGGAGTGTACAAACAGGAGGCACAGATACGCAGTATTTT.

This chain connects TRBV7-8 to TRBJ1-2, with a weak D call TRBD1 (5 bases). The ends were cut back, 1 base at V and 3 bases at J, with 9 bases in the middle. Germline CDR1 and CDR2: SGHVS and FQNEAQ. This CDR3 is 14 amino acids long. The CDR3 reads CASSLGQHDYGYTF. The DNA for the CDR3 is TGTGCCAGCAGCTTAGGACAGCATGACTATGGCTACACCTTC. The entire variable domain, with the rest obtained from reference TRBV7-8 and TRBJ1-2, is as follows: GAGVSQSPRYKVAKRGQDVALRCDPISGHVSLFWYQQALGQGPEFLTYFQNEAQLDKSGLPSDRFFAERPEGSVSTLKIQRTQQEDSAVYLCASSLGQHDYGYTFGSGTRLTVV.